This TCR beta chain was identified in a study of T cell repertoires in cytomegalovirus infection. Study-level background: Public signatures in TCR beta pointed to CMV infection and matching HLA type. Study-wide results and caveats: Accumulated public TCR beta family frequency recognized individuals carrying CMV together with the relevant HLA. Within the response measured ex vivo, HLA-C-restricted CMV-specific TCR beta clonotypes were dominant.

Trimming cost V 7 bases and J 6 bases; bases outside gene matches: 15. In germline, CDR1 is GTSNPN, CDR2 SVGIG (reference sequence). There are 15 residues in the CDR3. MiXCR, run by TCRdb on the reads, gives a single entry per CDR3 protein. The sample consists of over 85,000 distinct CDR3 sequences, 15% to 20% of them appearing once. This clonotype was observed a few times. The antigen remains unidentified. The material sequenced was PBMCs. This receptor was identified in a human donor in good health (CMV status not recorded). Some clones in this sample may be carry-over from other donors' samples. V is TRBV30 and J is TRBJ1-1, with 9 nucleotides matching TRBD1. The CDR3 bases are TGTGCCTCCACCCCAGGGACAGGGAGGGGAGCTGAAGCTTTCTTT. It yields the protein CASTPGTGRGAEAFF.